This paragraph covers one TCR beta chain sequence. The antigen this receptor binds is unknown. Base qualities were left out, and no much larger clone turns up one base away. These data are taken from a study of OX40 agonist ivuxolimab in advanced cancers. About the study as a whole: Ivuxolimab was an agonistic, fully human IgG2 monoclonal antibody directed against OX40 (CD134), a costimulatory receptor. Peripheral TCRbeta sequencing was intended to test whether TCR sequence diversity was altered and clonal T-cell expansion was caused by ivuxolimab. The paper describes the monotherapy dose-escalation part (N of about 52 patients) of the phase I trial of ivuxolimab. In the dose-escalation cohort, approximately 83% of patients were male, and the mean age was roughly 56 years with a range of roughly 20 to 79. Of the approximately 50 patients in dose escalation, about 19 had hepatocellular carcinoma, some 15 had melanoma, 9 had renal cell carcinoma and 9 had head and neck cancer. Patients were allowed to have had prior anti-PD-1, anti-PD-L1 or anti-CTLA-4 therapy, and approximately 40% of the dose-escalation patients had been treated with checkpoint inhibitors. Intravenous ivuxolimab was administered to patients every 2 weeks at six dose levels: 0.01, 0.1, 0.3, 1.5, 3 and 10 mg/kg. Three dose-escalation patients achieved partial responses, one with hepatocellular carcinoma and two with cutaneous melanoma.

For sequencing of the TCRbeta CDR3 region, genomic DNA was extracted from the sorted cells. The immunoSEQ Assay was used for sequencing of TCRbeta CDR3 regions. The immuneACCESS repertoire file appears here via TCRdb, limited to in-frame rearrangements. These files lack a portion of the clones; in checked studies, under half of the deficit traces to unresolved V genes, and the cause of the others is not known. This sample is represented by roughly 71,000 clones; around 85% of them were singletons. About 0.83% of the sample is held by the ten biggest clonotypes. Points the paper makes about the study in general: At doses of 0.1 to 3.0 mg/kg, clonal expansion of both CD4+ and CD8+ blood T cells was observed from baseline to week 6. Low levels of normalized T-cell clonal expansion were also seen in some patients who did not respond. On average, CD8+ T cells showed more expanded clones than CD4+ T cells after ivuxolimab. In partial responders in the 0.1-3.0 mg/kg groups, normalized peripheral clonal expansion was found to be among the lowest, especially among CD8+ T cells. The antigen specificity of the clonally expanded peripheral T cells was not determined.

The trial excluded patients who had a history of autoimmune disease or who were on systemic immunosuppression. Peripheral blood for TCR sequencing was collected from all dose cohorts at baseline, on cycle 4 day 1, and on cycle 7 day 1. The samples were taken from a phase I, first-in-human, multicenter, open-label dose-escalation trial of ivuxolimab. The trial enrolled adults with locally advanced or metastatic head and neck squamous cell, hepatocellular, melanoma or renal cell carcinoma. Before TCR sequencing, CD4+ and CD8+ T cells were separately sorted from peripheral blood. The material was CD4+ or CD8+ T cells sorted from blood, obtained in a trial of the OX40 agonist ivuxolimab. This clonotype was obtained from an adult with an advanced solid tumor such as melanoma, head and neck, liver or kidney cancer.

Read as DNA, the sequence is TGTGCCAGCAGTCACCAGCTAGCGGAGAACACCGGGGAGCTGTTTTTT. This translates into CASSHQLAENTGELFF. In this chain, TRBV13 is recombined with TRBJ2-2; 7 of the junction bases match TRBD2. The CDR3 contains 16 residues, cysteine and phenylalanine counted. Only the CDR3 DNA is retained, 48 bases long and in frame from the first base. The germline V gene (reference sequence) specifies PRHDT as CDR1 and FYEKMQ as CDR2. Trimming removed 6 bases from V and 1 base from J; the gene matches leave 8 bases unexplained.